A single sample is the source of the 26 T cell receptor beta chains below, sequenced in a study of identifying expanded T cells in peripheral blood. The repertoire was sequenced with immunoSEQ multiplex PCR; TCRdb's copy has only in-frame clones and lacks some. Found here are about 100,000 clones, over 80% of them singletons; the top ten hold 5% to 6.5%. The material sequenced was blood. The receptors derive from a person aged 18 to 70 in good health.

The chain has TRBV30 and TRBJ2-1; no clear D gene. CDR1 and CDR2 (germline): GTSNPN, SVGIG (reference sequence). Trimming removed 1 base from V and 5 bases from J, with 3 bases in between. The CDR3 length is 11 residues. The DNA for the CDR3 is TGTGCCTGGAGTGGGAACAATGAGCAGTTCTTC. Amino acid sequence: CAWSGNNEQFF.

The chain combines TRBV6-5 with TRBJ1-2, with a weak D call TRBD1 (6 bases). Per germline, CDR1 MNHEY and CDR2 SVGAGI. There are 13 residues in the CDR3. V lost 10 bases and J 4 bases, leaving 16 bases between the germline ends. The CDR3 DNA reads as TGTGCCACCGTCGGACAGAACGTCTATGGCTACACCTTC. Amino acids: CATVGQNVYGYTF.

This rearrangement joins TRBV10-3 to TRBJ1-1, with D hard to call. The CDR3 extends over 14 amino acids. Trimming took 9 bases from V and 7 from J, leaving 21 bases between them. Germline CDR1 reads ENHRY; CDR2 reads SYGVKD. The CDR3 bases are TGTGCCATTAGACATCAAACCTCTATAGTTGAAGCTTTCTTT. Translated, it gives CAIRHQTSIVEAFF.

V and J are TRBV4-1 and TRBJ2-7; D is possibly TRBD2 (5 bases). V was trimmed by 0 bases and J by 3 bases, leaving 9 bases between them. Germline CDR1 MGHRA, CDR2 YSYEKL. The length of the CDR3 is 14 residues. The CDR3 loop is CASSQDREFYEQYF. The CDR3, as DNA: TGCGCCAGCAGCCAAGATAGGGAGTTCTACGAGCAGTACTTC.

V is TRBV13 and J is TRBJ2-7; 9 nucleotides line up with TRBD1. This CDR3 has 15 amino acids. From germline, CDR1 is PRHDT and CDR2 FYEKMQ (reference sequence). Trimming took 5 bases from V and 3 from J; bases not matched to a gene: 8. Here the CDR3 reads CASSIRGQGSYEQYF. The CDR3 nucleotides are TGTGCCAGCAGCATCCGTGGACAGGGGAGCTACGAGCAGTACTTC.

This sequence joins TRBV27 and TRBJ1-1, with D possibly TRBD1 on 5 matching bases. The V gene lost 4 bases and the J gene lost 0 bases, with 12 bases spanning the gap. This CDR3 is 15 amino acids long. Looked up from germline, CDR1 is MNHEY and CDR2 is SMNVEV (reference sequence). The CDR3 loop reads CASSYGGYMNTEAFF. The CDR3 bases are TGTGCCAGCAGTTATGGGGGTTATATGAACACTGAAGCTTTCTTT.

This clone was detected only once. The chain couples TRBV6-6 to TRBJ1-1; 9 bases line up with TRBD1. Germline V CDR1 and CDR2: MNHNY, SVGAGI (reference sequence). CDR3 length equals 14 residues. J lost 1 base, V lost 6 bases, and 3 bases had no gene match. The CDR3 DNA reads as TGTGCCAGCAGACTGGGACAGGGGAACACTGAAGCTTTCTTT. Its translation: CASRLGQGNTEAFF.

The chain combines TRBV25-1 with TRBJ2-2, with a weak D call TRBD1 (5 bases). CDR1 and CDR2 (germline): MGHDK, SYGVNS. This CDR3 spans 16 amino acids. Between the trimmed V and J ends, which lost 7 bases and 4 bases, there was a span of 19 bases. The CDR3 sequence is CASTTTPSGSTGELFF. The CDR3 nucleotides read TGTGCCAGCACCACGACCCCCTCAGGGTCCACCGGGGAGCTGTTTTTT.

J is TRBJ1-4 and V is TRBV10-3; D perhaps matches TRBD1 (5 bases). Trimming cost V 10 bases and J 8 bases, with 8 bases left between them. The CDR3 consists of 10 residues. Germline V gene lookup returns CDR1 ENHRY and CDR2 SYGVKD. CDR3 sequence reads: CARGVEKLFF. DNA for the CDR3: TGTGCCAGGGGGGTAGAAAAACTGTTTTTT.

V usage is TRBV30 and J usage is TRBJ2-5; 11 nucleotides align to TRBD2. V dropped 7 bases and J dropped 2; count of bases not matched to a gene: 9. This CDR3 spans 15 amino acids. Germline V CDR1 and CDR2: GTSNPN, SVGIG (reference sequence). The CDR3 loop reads CAYFSGTSGQETQYF. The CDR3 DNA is TGTGCCTACTTTTCCGGGACTAGCGGACAAGAGACCCAGTACTTC.

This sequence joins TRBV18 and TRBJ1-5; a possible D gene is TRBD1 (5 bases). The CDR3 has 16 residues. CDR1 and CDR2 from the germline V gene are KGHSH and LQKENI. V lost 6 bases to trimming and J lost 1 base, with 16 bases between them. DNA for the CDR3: TGTGCCAGCTCTCTCTACGGAGGGGCAAGCAATCAGCCCCAGCATTTT. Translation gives CASSLYGGASNQPQHF. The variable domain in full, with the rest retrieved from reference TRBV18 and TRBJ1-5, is NAGVMQNPRHLVRRRGQEARLRCSPMKGHSHVYWYRQLPEEGLKFMVYLQKENIIDESGMPKERFSAEFPKEGPSILRIQQVVRGDSAAYFCASSLYGGASNQPQHFGDGTRLSIL.

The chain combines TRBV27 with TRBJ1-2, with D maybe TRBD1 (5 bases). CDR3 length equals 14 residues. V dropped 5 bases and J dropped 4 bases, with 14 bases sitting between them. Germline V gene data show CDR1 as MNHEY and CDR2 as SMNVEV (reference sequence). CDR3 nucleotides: TGTGCCAGCAGTCCCGCAGGGAGATCCTATGGCTACACCTTC. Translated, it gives CASSPAGRSYGYTF.

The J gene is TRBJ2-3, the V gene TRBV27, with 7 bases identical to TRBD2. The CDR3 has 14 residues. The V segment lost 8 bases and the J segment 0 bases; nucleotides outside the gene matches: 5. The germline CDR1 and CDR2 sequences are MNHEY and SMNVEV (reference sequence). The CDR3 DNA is TGTGCCAGCCAGACTAGCCTAAGCACAGATACGCAGTATTTT. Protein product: CASQTSLSTDTQYF.

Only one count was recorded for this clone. The CDR3 sequence: CSVALLRTQFF. The CDR3, as DNA: TGCAGCGTGGCCCTTCTTAGGACGCAGTTCTTC. V gene TRBV29-1 combines with J gene TRBJ2-1; no clear D gene. V shed 6 bases and J shed 12 bases, with 15 bases lying between them. Germline V CDR1 and CDR2: SQVTM, ANQGSEA. The CDR3 spans 11 residues.

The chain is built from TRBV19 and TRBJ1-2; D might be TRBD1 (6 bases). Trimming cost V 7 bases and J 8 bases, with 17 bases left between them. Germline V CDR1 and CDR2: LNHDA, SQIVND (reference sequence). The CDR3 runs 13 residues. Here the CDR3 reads CASTPGAPGGYTF. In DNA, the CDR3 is TGTGCCAGTACCCCGGGGGCTCCCGGGGGCTACACCTTC.

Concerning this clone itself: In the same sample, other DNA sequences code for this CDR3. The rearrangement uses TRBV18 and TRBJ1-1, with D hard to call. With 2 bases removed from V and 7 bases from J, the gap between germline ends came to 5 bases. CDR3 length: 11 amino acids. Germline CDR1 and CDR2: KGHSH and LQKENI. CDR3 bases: TGTGCCAGCTCACCAAAGGATGAAGCTTTCTTT. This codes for CASSPKDEAFF. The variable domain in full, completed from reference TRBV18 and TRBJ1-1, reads NAGVMQNPRHLVRRRGQEARLRCSPMKGHSHVYWYRQLPEEGLKFMVYLQKENIIDESGMPKERFSAEFPKEGPSILRIQQVVRGDSAAYFCASSPKDEAFFGQGTRLTVV.

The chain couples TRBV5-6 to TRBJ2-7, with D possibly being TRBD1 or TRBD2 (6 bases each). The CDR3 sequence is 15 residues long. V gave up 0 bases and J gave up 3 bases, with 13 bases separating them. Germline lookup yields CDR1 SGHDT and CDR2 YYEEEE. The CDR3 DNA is TGTGCCAGCAGCTTGGGCCCGGGGGCACGCTACGAGCAGTACTTC. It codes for CASSLGPGARYEQYF.

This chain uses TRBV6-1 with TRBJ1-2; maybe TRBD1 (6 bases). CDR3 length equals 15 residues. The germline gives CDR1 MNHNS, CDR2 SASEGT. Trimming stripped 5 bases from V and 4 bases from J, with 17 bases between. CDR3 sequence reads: CASSLEEGGGYGYTF. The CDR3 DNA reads TGTGCCAGCAGTTTGGAGGAAGGGGGGGGCTATGGCTACACCTTC.

Here the CDR3 reads CASSQDSRTEGVTEAFF. CDR3 bases: TGTGCCAGCAGCCAAGATTCAAGGACAGAGGGGGTTACTGAAGCTTTCTTT. The chain is built from TRBV14 and TRBJ1-1, with D tentatively TRBD1 (6 bases). V lost 0 bases to trimming and J lost 5 bases, with 19 bases between them. The CDR3 totals 17 residues. Germline V gives CDR1 SGHDN, CDR2 FVKESK. Full variable domain (missing parts from reference TRBV14 and TRBJ1-1): EAGVTQFPSHSVIEKGQTVTLRCDPISGHDNLYWYRRVMGKEIKFLLHFVKESKQDESGMPNNRFLAERTGGTYSTLKVQPAELEDSGVYFCASSQDSRTEGVTEAFFGQGTRLTVV.

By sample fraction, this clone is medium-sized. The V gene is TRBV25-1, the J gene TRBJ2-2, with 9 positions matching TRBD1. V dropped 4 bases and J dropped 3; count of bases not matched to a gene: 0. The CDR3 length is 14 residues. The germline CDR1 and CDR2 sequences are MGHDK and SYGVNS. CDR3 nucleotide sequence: TGTGCCAGCAGTGGACAGGGGGACACCGGGGAGCTGTTTTTT. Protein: CASSGQGDTGELFF.

The CDR3 DNA sequence: TGTGCCAGCAGCCCACCGACAGGGGCGAGCTCTGGAAACACCATATATTTT. Amino acids: CASSPPTGASSGNTIYF. The V and J genes are TRBV5-4 and TRBJ1-3; 8 nucleotides line up with TRBD1. The J segment lost 0 bases and the V segment lost 4 bases, leaving 9 bases of the junction unmatched. CDR3 length: 17 residues. The germline gives CDR1 SGHNT, CDR2 YYREEE (reference sequence).

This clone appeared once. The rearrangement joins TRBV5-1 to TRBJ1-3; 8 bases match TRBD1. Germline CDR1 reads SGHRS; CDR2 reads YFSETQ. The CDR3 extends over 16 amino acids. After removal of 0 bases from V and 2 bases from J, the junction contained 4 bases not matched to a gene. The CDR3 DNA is TGCGCCAGCAGCTTGGGTTCGACAGGGGCTGGAAACACCATATATTTT. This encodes CASSLGSTGAGNTIYF.

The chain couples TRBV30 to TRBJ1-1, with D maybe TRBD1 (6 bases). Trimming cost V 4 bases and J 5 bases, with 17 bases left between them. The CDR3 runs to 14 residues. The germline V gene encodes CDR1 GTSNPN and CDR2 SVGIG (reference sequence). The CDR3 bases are TGTGCCTGGATCGCTAAGGGGGTTGGGACTGAAGCTTTCTTT. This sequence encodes CAWIAKGVGTEAFF.

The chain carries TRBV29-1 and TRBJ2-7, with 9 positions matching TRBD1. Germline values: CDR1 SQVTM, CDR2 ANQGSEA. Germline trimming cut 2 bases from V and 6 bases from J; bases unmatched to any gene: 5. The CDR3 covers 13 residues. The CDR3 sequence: CSVERGQGTEQYF. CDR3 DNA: TGCAGCGTTGAAAGGGGACAGGGAACCGAGCAGTACTTC.

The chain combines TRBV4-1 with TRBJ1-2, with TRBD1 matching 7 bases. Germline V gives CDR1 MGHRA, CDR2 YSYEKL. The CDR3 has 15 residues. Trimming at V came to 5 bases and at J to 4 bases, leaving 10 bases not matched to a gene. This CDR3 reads CASSSEGGVGYGYTF. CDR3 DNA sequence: TGCGCCAGCAGCTCAGAAGGGGGCGTGGGCTATGGCTACACCTTC.

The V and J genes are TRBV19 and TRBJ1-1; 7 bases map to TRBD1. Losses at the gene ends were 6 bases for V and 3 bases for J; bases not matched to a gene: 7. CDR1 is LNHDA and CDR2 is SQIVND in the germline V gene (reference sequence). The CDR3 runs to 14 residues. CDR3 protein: CASSHRGGHTEAFF. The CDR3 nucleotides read TGTGCCAGTAGCCACAGGGGTGGTCACACTGAAGCTTTCTTT.